The rows below give T cell receptor beta chains drawn from one sample of a study of early T cells in non-severe SARS-CoV-2 infection. Using its own MiXCR run on the 5' RACE reads, TCRdb lists one record per CDR3 protein. The sample carries 90,000 to 130,000 distinct CDR3 sequences, 12% recorded once. The sample was whole blood. These receptors were collected from an adult who was a healthcare worker with PCR-confirmed SARS-CoV-2 infection or an uninfected control (not recorded which). CDR3s include the opening cysteine and the closing phenylalanine or tryptophan. A D gene is named only where the DNA matches it firmly. A row's size may be missing; if present it is once, few, many or a size class.

abundance: few; v_gene: TRBV5-1; d_gene: TRBD2; j_gene: TRBJ2-5; CDR3aa: CASSLAWTGGPGQETQYF; CDR3nt: TGCGCCAGCAGCTTGGCCTGGACGGGAGGGCCGGGGCAAGAGACCCAGTACTTC
abundance: many; v_gene: TRBV6-1; d_gene: NA; j_gene: TRBJ2-5; CDR3aa: CASSDNLLKYQETQYF; CDR3nt: TGTGCCAGCAGTGATAACCTACTTAAGTACCAAGAGACCCAGTACTTC
abundance: many; v_gene: TRBV10-2; d_gene: NA; j_gene: TRBJ2-2; CDR3aa: CASIDLGAAGTGELFF; CDR3nt: TGCGCCAGCATTGATCTAGGGGCAGCGGGCACCGGGGAGCTGTTTTTT
abundance: many; v_gene: TRBV5-1; d_gene: NA; j_gene: TRBJ1-2; CDR3aa: CASSATANYGYTF; CDR3nt: TGCGCCAGCAGCGCGACAGCTAACTATGGCTACACCTTC
abundance: many; v_gene: TRBV25-1; d_gene: NA; j_gene: TRBJ2-1; CDR3aa: CASSESDYPSYNEQFF; CDR3nt: TGTGCCAGCAGTGAATCAGATTACCCCTCCTACAATGAGCAGTTCTTC
abundance: many; v_gene: TRBV6-6; d_gene: NA; j_gene: TRBJ2-5; CDR3aa: CASSLGPKETQYF; CDR3nt: TGTGCCAGCAGCCTCGGGCCTAAAGAGACCCAGTACTTC
abundance: NA; v_gene: TRBV5-4; d_gene: NA; j_gene: TRBJ2-3; CDR3aa: CASSLYSQLSDTQYF; CDR3nt: TGTGCCAGCAGCTTATATTCACAGCTTTCAGATACGCAGTATTTT
abundance: few; v_gene: TRBV12-3/TRBV12-4; d_gene: TRBD2; j_gene: TRBJ2-5; CDR3aa: CASRTRAGAIQETQYF; CDR3nt: TGTGCCAGCAGAACTAGAGCGGGGGCAATCCAAGAGACCCAGTACTTC
abundance: NA; v_gene: TRBV6-5; d_gene: NA; j_gene: TRBJ1-6; CDR3aa: CASSRSNSPLHF; CDR3nt: TGTGCCAGCAGTCGCAGCAATTCACCCCTCCACTTT
abundance: few; v_gene: TRBV5-1; d_gene: NA; j_gene: TRBJ2-7; CDR3aa: CASSLAGRAYEQYF; CDR3nt: TGCGCCAGCAGCTTGGCTGGACGAGCCTACGAGCAGTACTTC
abundance: NA; v_gene: TRBV2; d_gene: NA; j_gene: TRBJ2-3; CDR3aa: CASSGGPPDTQYF; CDR3nt: TGTGCCAGCAGTGGAGGCCCCCCAGATACGCAGTATTTT
abundance: NA; v_gene: TRBV13; d_gene: TRBD1; j_gene: TRBJ1-2; CDR3aa: CASSPRTGGRNGYTF; CDR3nt: TGTGCCAGCAGCCCCAGGACAGGGGGTAGGAATGGCTACACCTTC
abundance: NA; v_gene: TRBV6-5; d_gene: NA; j_gene: TRBJ1-1; CDR3aa: CASSYSYRGKGRNTEAFF; CDR3nt: TGTGCCAGCAGTTACTCGTATCGGGGGAAGGGGAGGAACACTGAAGCTTTCTTT
abundance: NA; v_gene: TRBV20-1; d_gene: TRBD2; j_gene: TRBJ2-1; CDR3aa: CSASSWGAGEGYNEQFF; CDR3nt: TGCAGTGCGAGCTCCTGGGGAGCGGGAGAGGGATACAATGAGCAGTTCTTC
abundance: NA; v_gene: TRBV6-1; d_gene: NA; j_gene: TRBJ2-3; CDR3aa: CAHTWRGGSTDTQYF; CDR3nt: TGTGCCCATACGTGGAGGGGGGGTAGCACAGATACGCAGTATTTT
abundance: few; v_gene: TRBV6-5; d_gene: NA; j_gene: TRBJ1-1; CDR3aa: CASRRIADTEAFF; CDR3nt: TGTGCCAGCAGGAGGATAGCGGACACTGAAGCTTTCTTT
abundance: few; v_gene: TRBV19; d_gene: NA; j_gene: TRBJ2-1; CDR3aa: CASSTTRYNEQFF; CDR3nt: TGTGCCAGTAGTACGACACGCTACAATGAGCAGTTCTTC
abundance: many; v_gene: TRBV19; d_gene: TRBD1; j_gene: TRBJ1-2; CDR3aa: CASSIGTATYGYTF; CDR3nt: TGTGCCAGTAGTATTGGGACAGCAACCTATGGCTACACCTTC
abundance: many; v_gene: TRBV5-1; d_gene: NA; j_gene: TRBJ2-2; CDR3aa: CASSLGQLRNTGELFF; CDR3nt: TGCGCCAGCAGCTTGGGACAGTTGAGGAACACCGGGGAGCTGTTTTTT
abundance: many; v_gene: TRBV14; d_gene: TRBD1; j_gene: TRBJ2-7; CDR3aa: CASSQTGQGLSYEQYF; CDR3nt: TGTGCCAGCAGCCAAACCGGACAGGGGCTTTCCTACGAGCAGTACTTC
abundance: NA; v_gene: TRBV28; d_gene: TRBD1; j_gene: TRBJ2-3; CDR3aa: CASSPLQGAATDTQYF; CDR3nt: TGTGCCAGCAGTCCCCTACAGGGGGCGGCCACAGATACGCAGTATTTT
abundance: few; v_gene: TRBV7-9; d_gene: NA; j_gene: TRBJ2-1; CDR3aa: CASSPVGTDNEQFF; CDR3nt: TGTGCCAGCAGCCCTGTCGGGACCGATAATGAGCAGTTCTTC
abundance: few; v_gene: TRBV28; d_gene: TRBD1; j_gene: TRBJ1-2; CDR3aa: CASSSTGQGNYGYTF; CDR3nt: TGTGCCAGCAGTTCCACTGGACAGGGTAACTATGGCTACACCTTC
abundance: NA; v_gene: TRBV9; d_gene: NA; j_gene: TRBJ1-1; CDR3aa: CASSVLSRTNTEAFF; CDR3nt: TGTGCCAGCAGCGTCCTATCGAGGACCAACACTGAAGCTTTCTTT
abundance: few; v_gene: TRBV29-1; d_gene: NA; j_gene: TRBJ1-3; CDR3aa: CSVGSAGNTIYF; CDR3nt: TGCAGCGTTGGATCTGCGGGAAACACCATATATTTT
abundance: many; v_gene: TRBV11-2; d_gene: TRBD1; j_gene: TRBJ2-4; CDR3aa: CASSLDWDRLILQYF; CDR3nt: TGTGCCAGCAGCTTAGATTGGGACAGGCTTATCCTTCAGTACTTC
abundance: many; v_gene: TRBV6-5; d_gene: NA; j_gene: TRBJ2-7; CDR3aa: CASSTFYEQYF; CDR3nt: TGTGCCAGCAGTACTTTTTACGAGCAGTACTTC
abundance: NA; v_gene: TRBV15; d_gene: NA; j_gene: TRBJ2-4; CDR3aa: CATRGTRTNIQYF; CDR3nt: TGTGCCACCAGGGGAACTAGGACGAACATTCAGTACTTC
abundance: few; v_gene: TRBV6-1; d_gene: NA; j_gene: TRBJ2-1; CDR3aa: CASSEGWRSSYNEQFF; CDR3nt: TGTGCCAGCAGTGAGGGGTGGAGATCCTCCTACAATGAGCAGTTCTTC
abundance: many; v_gene: TRBV11-3; d_gene: TRBD1; j_gene: TRBJ1-6; CDR3aa: CASSTERTGKTDSYNSPLHF; CDR3nt: TGTGCCAGCAGCACCGAACGGACAGGGAAGACAGACTCCTATAATTCACCCCTCCACTTT
abundance: NA; v_gene: TRBV7-9; d_gene: TRBD1; j_gene: TRBJ1-5; CDR3aa: CASSLRGQPGEPQHF; CDR3nt: TGTGCCAGCAGCCTTCGGGGACAGCCCGGAGAGCCCCAGCATTTT
abundance: NA; v_gene: TRBV2; d_gene: TRBD2; j_gene: TRBJ2-3; CDR3aa: CASRVLAGTDTQYF; CDR3nt: TGTGCCAGCAGGGTCCTAGCGGGAACGGATACGCAGTATTTT
abundance: NA; v_gene: TRBV3-1; d_gene: NA; j_gene: TRBJ1-3; CDR3aa: CASSQSGSGNTIYF; CDR3nt: TGTGCCAGCAGCCAAAGCGGCTCTGGAAACACCATATATTTT
abundance: many; v_gene: TRBV18; d_gene: NA; j_gene: TRBJ1-1; CDR3aa: CASSPLGLSSGTEAFF; CDR3nt: TGTGCCAGCTCACCACTCGGACTCTCCAGTGGGACTGAAGCTTTCTTT
abundance: few; v_gene: TRBV6-1; d_gene: NA; j_gene: TRBJ2-1; CDR3aa: CASSVYNEQFF; CDR3nt: TGTGCCAGCAGTGTTTATAATGAGCAGTTCTTC
abundance: NA; v_gene: TRBV19; d_gene: NA; j_gene: TRBJ2-2; CDR3aa: CASTGYRDTGSGELFF; CDR3nt: TGTGCCAGTACGGGATACAGGGATACGGGCTCCGGGGAGCTGTTTTTT